These T cell receptor beta chains were read from a single sample in a study of T cell responses to AZD1222 COVID-19 vaccine. Assay used: immunoSEQ multiplex PCR; TCRdb lists only in-frame clones, some missing. The sample holds 250,000 to 300,000 clones, around 93% seen once. The sample consisted of peripheral blood, taken 28 days after the second AZD1222 dose. These receptors all stem from an adult who received the AZD1222 COVID-19 vaccine. Both conserved end residues are part of each CDR3. A D gene is named only where the DNA matches it firmly. The size of a clone is reported for some rows only, either as once, few or many, or as a class for expanded clones.

d_gene	v_gene	j_gene	abundance	CDR3nt	CDR3aa
NA	TRBV25-1	TRBJ2-7	NA	TGTGCCAGCAGTCACAGTACCCAGCAGTACTTC	CASSHSTQQYF
NA	TRBV10-3	TRBJ1-2	NA	TGTGCCATCAGTGATTATCTTGGCTACACCTTC	CAISDYLGYTF
NA	TRBV3-1/TRBV3-2	TRBJ2-7	NA	TGTGCCAGCAGCTCCCCGGGGGAGCAGTACTTC	CASSSPGEQYF
NA	TRBV5-6	TRBJ2-3	NA	TGTGCCAGCAGCTTGGTGAGTCGCGGGGCCTTAGGCGATACGCAGTATTTT	CASSLVSRGALGDTQYF
TRBD2	TRBV19	TRBJ2-1	NA	TGTGCCAGTACCATCGGGCGAAGCGGGAACAATGAGCAGTTCTTC	CASTIGRSGNNEQFF
TRBD1	TRBV28	TRBJ1-4	once	TGTGCCAGCAGAGACAGGGGGAATGAAAAACTGTTTTTT	CASRDRGNEKLFF
NA	TRBV5-1	TRBJ2-1	NA	TGCGCCAGCAGCTTGTCAGGGGCCGCCTTGGTAGAGCAGTTCTTC	CASSLSGAALVEQFF
TRBD1	TRBV6-5	TRBJ2-7	NA	TGTGCCAGCAGTAAGGGACAGGGGACGGGGGAGCAGTACTTC	CASSKGQGTGEQYF
NA	TRBV18	TRBJ1-1	NA	TGTGCCAGCTCACCACTACAGGGTTGGAGGGCGAACACTGAAGCTTTCTTT	CASSPLQGWRANTEAFF
TRBD2	TRBV3-1/TRBV3-2	TRBJ2-3	NA	TGTGCCAGCAGCCGATGGAGAGGGACTACCACAGATACGCAGTATTTT	CASSRWRGTTTDTQYF
TRBD1	TRBV2	TRBJ1-1	NA	TGTGCCAGCAGCGGGACAGGGGGACTGGGGAACACTGAAGCTTTCTTT	CASSGTGGLGNTEAFF
NA	TRBV5-1	TRBJ1-3	NA	TGCGCCAGCAGTCTCGGACGGGCCGACGGAAACACCATATATTTT	CASSLGRADGNTIYF
NA	TRBV28	TRBJ2-7	NA	TGTGCCAGCAGAACAACAGGGCTAGGCTACGAGCAGTACTTC	CASRTTGLGYEQYF
NA	TRBV2	TRBJ2-1	NA	TGTGCCAGCAGTGAAAGGCAGATCAATGAGCAGTTCTTC	CASSERQINEQFF